In its sample, the clone carrying this TCR beta chain was seen once. The antigen remains undetermined. Time point defined: peripheral blood 6 weeks after treatment start. Trimming cost V 2 bases and J 1 base, with 3 bases left between them. Germline lookup yields CDR1 SGHRS and CDR2 YFSETQ. The CDR3 spans 12 residues. These data come from a study of PD-L1 blockade in urothelial cancer. Overall study context: Of prior chemotherapy regimens, patients had received between 0 and 3. Typically, measured as a median, blood samples had approximately 130,000 T cells.

Overall study findings and caveats: Having blood TCR clonality under the median before treatment predicted better survival.

Measured with immunoSEQ multiplex PCR; TCRdb has only the in-frame clones, and not every one. This table has tens of thousands of clones, roughly 90% appearing once. This TCR derives from a man in his sixties with urothelial cancer. The sequencing here drew on PBMCs, taken around atezolizumab (anti-PD-L1) treatment. The chain is built from TRBV5-1 and TRBJ1-1; D is ambiguous. The CDR3 nucleotides read TGCGCCAGCAGCTTCGGGAACACTGAAGCTTTCTTT. This codes for CASSFGNTEAFF.